The 7 T cell receptor beta chains presented below share a single source sample, sequenced in a study of T cells after posttransplantation cyclophosphamide (dated by TCRdb to about 2016). Preparation of the library involved the immunoSEQ multiplex PCR assay. This immuneACCESS table, as held by TCRdb, lists in-frame sequences with V and J called but not all clones. Of the missing ones, under half trace to an unresolved V gene in checked studies; the others have no known cause. Listed for this sample are roughly 35,000 clones, none observed only a single time. 6.7% of the sample goes to the ten largest clones. Sequenced: PBMCs. The receptors derive from a woman between 45 and 60 years old in good health and a related stem cell transplant donor.

This clone was detected many times. The chain is built from TRBV6-5 and TRBJ2-7; TRBD2 aligns across 8 bases. There are 16 residues in the CDR3. V was pared by 0 bases and J by 6 bases, with 10 bases of the junction left unmatched. CDR1 and CDR2 from the germline V gene are MNHEY and SVGAGI. CDR3 in amino acids: CASSYSVTGTRPEQYF. CDR3 coding DNA: TGTGCCAGCAGTTACTCGGTCACGGGGACTAGACCCGAGCAGTACTTC.

This clone occurred many times. The V call is TRBV12-3 or TRBV12-4, the J call TRBJ2-6, with D possibly being TRBD2 (6 bases). Trimming took 6 bases from V and 1 from J, leaving 7 bases between them. The CDR3 is 14 residues long. The DNA of the CDR3 is TGTGCCAGCAGCGGGACTTCTGGGGCCAACGTCCTGACTTTC. Its translation: CASSGTSGANVLTF.

The rearrangement uses TRBV12-3 or TRBV12-4 and TRBJ1-2, with D perhaps matching TRBD1 (5 bases). This CDR3 is built from 13 residues. Trimming shortened V by 5 bases and J by 6 bases, and 13 bases separated the two germline ends. The CDR3 region is CASSPLGGNGYTF. The CDR3 nucleotides are TGTGCCAGCAGTCCACTGGGGGGAAATGGCTACACCTTC.

This clone was seen ten or more times. The chain carries TRBV12-3 or TRBV12-4 and TRBJ2-4; 8 bases match TRBD1. The CDR3 is 16 amino acids. Losses at the gene ends were 8 bases for V and 1 base for J; bases not matched to a gene: 10. The DNA for the CDR3 is TGTGCCAGCGGTCGAAGGAGGACAGGGGCCAAAAACATTCAGTACTTC. Residues: CASGRRRTGAKNIQYF.

This clone was picked up many times. J is TRBJ2-1 and V is TRBV12-3 or TRBV12-4; the D gene is possibly TRBD1 (5 bases). The CDR3 has 14 residues. V gave up 1 base and J gave up 4 bases, with 8 bases separating them. CDR3 sequence: CASSLGGGYNEQFF. In nucleotides, the CDR3 is TGTGCCAGCAGTTTAGGGGGCGGTTACAATGAGCAGTTCTTC.

This clone has ten or more counts. J is TRBJ1-1 and V is TRBV28; D is ambiguous. The CDR3 has 13 residues. Germline CDR1 and CDR2: MDHEN and SYDVKM. Trimming cost V 11 bases and J 2 bases, with 15 bases left between them. The CDR3 is CAALLKPNTEAFF. CDR3 coding DNA: TGTGCCGCGCTTCTGAAGCCAAACACTGAAGCTTTCTTT.

The rearrangement joins TRBV12-5 to TRBJ2-2; the match to TRBD2 covers 13 bases. Looked up from germline, CDR1 is LGHNT and CDR2 is FRNRAP. There are 16 residues in the CDR3. The ends lost 6 bases at V and 5 bases at J; junction bases unmatched: 6. CDR3 in amino acids: CASGTLAGGRTGELFF. CDR3 coding DNA: TGTGCTAGTGGGACACTAGCGGGAGGGAGGACCGGGGAGCTGTTTTTT.